This T cell receptor beta chain came from a study of blood T cell repertoires in COVID-19. Overall study context: Italy, Spain and the United States were the sources of the convalescent and acute COVID-19 samples.

Data came from immunoSEQ multiplex PCR; TCRdb stores just in-frame clones and leaves some out. The sample contains 330,000 or so clones, under 95% of which appear only once. CDR1 LNHDA and CDR2 SQIVND come from the germline V gene (reference sequence). The CDR3 is made up of 15 amino acids. V was trimmed by 5 bases and J by 5 bases, leaving 15 bases between them. Cohorts were based on clinical histories the participants reported. Recovery among Cohort 3 donors was established by two negative PCRs, clearance, or symptom resolution. Sequencing used PBMCs or T cells enriched from blood (not recorded which). The receptor was isolated from a woman in her twenties or thirties who had recovered from COVID-19. The rearrangement uses TRBV19 and TRBJ2-2, with D uncertain. CDR3 in amino acids: CASSSSRAVTGELFF. CDR3 DNA sequence: TGTGCCAGTAGTTCCTCCCGTGCGGTGACCGGGGAGCTGTTTTTT.